A single sample gave rise to the 4 T cell receptor beta chains below, sequenced in a study of OX40 agonist ivuxolimab in advanced cancers. Here immunoSEQ multiplex PCR was the method, and the copy in TCRdb shows in-frame clones only, minus some. Of tens of thousands of clones in the sample, about 86% were seen once. Sequencing used CD4+ or CD8+ T cells sorted from blood, obtained in a trial of the OX40 agonist ivuxolimab. The source of these receptors is an adult with an advanced solid tumor such as melanoma, head and neck, liver or kidney cancer.

The sample holds one count of this clone. The V gene is TRBV5-1, the J gene TRBJ2-1; unclear D gene. This CDR3 has 13 residues. Trimming took 0 bases from V and 6 from J, leaving 7 bases between them. Germline loops: CDR1 SGHRS, CDR2 YFSETQ. CDR3 sequence (DNA): TGCGCCAGCAGCTTGGTTACTGTCAATGAGCAGTTCTTC. It is translated as CASSLVTVNEQFF.

The gene calls are TRBV9 and TRBJ2-3; maybe TRBD2 (5 bases). This CDR3 is built from 15 residues. Germline V gives CDR1 SGDLS, CDR2 YYNGEE. Trimming stripped 0 bases from V and 2 bases from J, with 10 bases between. CDR3: CASSVAPGITDTQYF. CDR3 sequence (DNA): TGTGCCAGCAGCGTAGCCCCGGGGATCACAGATACGCAGTATTTT.

J is TRBJ1-2 and V is TRBV6-5, with D unclear. Germline assignment: CDR1 MNHEY and CDR2 SVGAGI. Trimming removed 2 bases at V and 4 bases at J, with 5 bases between. CDR3 length: 12 amino acids. The DNA of the CDR3 is TGTGCCAGCAGTTACGGAGCCTATGGCTACACCTTC. Residues: CASSYGAYGYTF.

The V gene is TRBV4-3, the J gene TRBJ2-3; D not resolved. Per germline, CDR1 LGHNA and CDR2 YSLEER. CDR3 length: 15 residues. Trimming removed 0 bases from V and 5 bases from J, with 12 bases in between. CDR3 protein: CASSQESTVRDTQYF. CDR3 DNA: TGCGCCAGCAGCCAAGAATCTACAGTCAGAGATACGCAGTATTTT.